These T cell receptor beta chains were read from a single sample in a study of prognosis after radiotherapy for stage I lung cancer. TCRdb analysed the multiplex PCR reads with MiXCR anew, one entry per CDR3 protein. Of under 75,000 distinct CDR3 sequences in the sample, 26% are singletons; the top ten hold around 6.8%. The sequences come from PBMCs, collected before or after stereotactic body radiation therapy (not recorded which). All receptors come from a donor of 50 years or more with non-small cell lung cancer. The CDR3 runs from the conserved cysteine through the conserved F or W. A D gene is named only where the DNA matches it firmly. Clone size is not always given. Where it is, it says once, few, many or a class for expanded clones.

clone_size j_call v_call d_call cdr3_nt cdr3_aa
many TRBJ1-5 TRBV6-2/TRBV6-3 . TGTGCCAGCACGGACGGGGGCCCGGGAGGCAATCAGCCCCAGCATTTT CASTDGGPGGNQPQHF
many TRBJ1-2 TRBV30 . TGTGCCTGGAGAATAGGTCGACGCTATGGCTACACCTTC CAWRIGRRYGYTF
many TRBJ2-3 TRBV10-3 TRBD2 TGTGCCATCAGGCCCACTAGCGGGGGAAAAGATACGCAGTATTTT CAIRPTSGGKDTQYF
. TRBJ1-3 TRBV20-1 TRBD1 TGCAGCGAGGACAGGGGGAATGGAAACACCATATATTTT CSEDRGNGNTIYF
many TRBJ1-2 TRBV12-3/TRBV12-4 . TGTGCCAGCAGTCGACGACAACAGGGCTCTGACTATGGCTACACCTTC CASSRRQQGSDYGYTF
medium-sized TRBJ1-3 TRBV6-1 . TGTGCCAGCAGTAGGACAGCCTCTGGAAACACCATATATTTT CASSRTASGNTIYF
many TRBJ2-7 TRBV19 TRBD1 TGTGCCAGTAGTGCGACAGGGCCGCCCTACGAGCAGTACTTC CASSATGPPYEQYF
many TRBJ2-1 TRBV7-6 TRBD2 TGTGCCAGCAGCCGGACTAGCGGGAACTACAATGAGCAGTTCTTC CASSRTSGNYNEQFF
many TRBJ1-5 TRBV12-3/TRBV12-4 . TGTGCCAGCAGTTCCTCTGGACGGCCCAATCAGCCCCAGCATTTT CASSSSGRPNQPQHF
. TRBJ2-2 TRBV12-5 . TGTGCTAGTGGTTTGCAGGGGTCCTGGGAGCTGCTTTTT CASGLQGSWELLF
many TRBJ2-7 TRBV11-2 TRBD1 TGTGCCAGCAGCTTAGCCCTGGGACAGGGAAAGAAAGAGCAGTACTTC CASSLALGQGKKEQYF
many TRBJ2-5 TRBV6-2/TRBV6-3 TRBD1 TGTGCCAGCAGTGGAGACAGGGCGAGTTTCGAGACCCAGTACTTC CASSGDRASFETQYF
many TRBJ1-3 TRBV19 TRBD1 TGTGCCAGTAGGACGACAGGGAGCTCTGGAAACACCATATATTTT CASRTTGSSGNTIYF
many TRBJ1-6 TRBV30 . TGTGCCTGCACCCAGGCACGGTATAATTCACCCCTCCACTTT CACTQARYNSPLHF
many TRBJ2-7 TRBV12-3/TRBV12-4 TRBD1 TGTGCCAGCAGGCAACCAGGGGGCGAGCAGTACTTC CASRQPGGEQYF
many TRBJ1-1 TRBV5-1 . TGCGCCAGCAGCTCGCAGGGGATCCTCACTGAAGCTTTCTTT CASSSQGILTEAFF
many TRBJ2-2 TRBV5-1 TRBD1 TGCGCCAGCAGTTATGCAGGGACAGGGGTCGGCGGGGAGCTGTTTTTT CASSYAGTGVGGELFF
many TRBJ1-2 TRBV6-5 . TGTGCCAGCAGTTTTAATTCGCCGGGAGGACGGTATGGCTACACCTTC CASSFNSPGGRYGYTF
many TRBJ1-1 TRBV20-1 . TGCAGTGCTGCCCGGTCCTCGAACACTGAAGCTTTCTTT CSAARSSNTEAFF
. TRBJ2-1 TRBV7-9 TRBD2 TGTGCCAGCAGCTTAACTAGCGGGGGGGTCCAGAATGAGCAGTTCTTC CASSLTSGGVQNEQFF
many TRBJ2-1 TRBV7-2 . TGTGCCAGCAGCCCAGGCGGAGCCAGCTCCTACAATGAGCAGTTCTTC CASSPGGASSYNEQFF
medium-sized TRBJ2-2 TRBV19 TRBD1 TGTGCCAGTAGTTCGGGACAGGAGGCCGGGGAGCTGTTTTTT CASSSGQEAGELFF
few TRBJ2-7 TRBV5-4 TRBD1 TGTGCCAGCAGCCTTGGGTATCGGACAGGGGGCTACGAGCAGTACTTC CASSLGYRTGGYEQYF
many TRBJ2-7 TRBV20-1 TRBD2 TGCAGTGCTACCCACCTGGGGAGGGACTACGAGCAGTACTTC CSATHLGRDYEQYF
many TRBJ1-6 TRBV6-8 . TGTGCCAGCAGTTACTCGGGGGGCGGGTCACCCCTCCACTTT CASSYSGGGSPLHF
many TRBJ2-7 TRBV5-5 . TGTGCCAGCAGCTTGGTCGGCCGCTCCTACGAGCAGTACTTC CASSLVGRSYEQYF